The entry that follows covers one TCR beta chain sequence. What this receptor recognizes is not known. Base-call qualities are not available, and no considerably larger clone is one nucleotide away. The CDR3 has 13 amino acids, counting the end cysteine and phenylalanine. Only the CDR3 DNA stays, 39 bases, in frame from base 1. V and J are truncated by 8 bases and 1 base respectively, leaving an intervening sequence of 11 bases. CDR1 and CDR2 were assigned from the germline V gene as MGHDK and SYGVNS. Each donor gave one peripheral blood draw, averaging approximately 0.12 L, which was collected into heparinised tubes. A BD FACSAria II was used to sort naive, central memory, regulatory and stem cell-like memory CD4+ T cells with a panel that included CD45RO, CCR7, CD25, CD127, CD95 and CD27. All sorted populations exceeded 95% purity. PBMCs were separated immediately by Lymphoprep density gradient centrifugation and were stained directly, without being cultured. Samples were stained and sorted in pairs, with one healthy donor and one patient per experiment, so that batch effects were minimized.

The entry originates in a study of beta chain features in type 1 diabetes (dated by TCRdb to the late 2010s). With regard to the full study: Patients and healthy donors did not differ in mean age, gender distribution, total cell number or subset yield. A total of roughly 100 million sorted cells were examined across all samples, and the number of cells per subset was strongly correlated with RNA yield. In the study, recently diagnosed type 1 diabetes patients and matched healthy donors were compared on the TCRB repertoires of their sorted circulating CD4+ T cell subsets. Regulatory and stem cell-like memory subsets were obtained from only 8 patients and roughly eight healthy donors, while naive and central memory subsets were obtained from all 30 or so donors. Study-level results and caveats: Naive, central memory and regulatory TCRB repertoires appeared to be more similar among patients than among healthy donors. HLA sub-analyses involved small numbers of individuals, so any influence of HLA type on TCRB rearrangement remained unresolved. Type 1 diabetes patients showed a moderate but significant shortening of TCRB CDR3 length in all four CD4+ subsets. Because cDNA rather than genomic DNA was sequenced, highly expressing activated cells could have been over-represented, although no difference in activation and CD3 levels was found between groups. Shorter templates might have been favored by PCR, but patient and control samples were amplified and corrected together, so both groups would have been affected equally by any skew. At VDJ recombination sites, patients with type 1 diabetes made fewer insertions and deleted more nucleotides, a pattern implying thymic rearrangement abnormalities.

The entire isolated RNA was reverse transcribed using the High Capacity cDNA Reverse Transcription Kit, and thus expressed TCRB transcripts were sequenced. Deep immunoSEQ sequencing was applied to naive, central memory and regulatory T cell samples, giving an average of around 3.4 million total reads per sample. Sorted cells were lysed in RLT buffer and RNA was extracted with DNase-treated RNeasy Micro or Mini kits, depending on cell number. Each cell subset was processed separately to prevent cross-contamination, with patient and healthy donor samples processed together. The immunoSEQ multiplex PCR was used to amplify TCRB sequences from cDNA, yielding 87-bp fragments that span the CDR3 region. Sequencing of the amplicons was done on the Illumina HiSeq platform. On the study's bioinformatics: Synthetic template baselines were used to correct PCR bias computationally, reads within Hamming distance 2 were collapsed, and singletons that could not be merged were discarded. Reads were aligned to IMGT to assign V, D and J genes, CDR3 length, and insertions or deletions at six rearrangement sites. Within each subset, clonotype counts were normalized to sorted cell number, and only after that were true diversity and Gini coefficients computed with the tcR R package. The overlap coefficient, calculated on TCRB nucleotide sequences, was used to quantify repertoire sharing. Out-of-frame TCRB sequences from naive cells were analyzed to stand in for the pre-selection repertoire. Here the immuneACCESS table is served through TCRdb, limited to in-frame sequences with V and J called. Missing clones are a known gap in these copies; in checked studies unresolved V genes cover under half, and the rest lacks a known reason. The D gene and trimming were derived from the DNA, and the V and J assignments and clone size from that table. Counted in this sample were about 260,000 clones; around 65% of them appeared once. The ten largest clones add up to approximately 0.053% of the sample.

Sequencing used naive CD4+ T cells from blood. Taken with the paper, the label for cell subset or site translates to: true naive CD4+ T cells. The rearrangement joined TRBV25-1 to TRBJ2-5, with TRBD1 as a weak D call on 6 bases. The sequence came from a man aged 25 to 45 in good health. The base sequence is TGTGCCAGCCAGTCAGGGGCCCAAGAGACCCAGTACTTC. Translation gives CASQSGAQETQYF.